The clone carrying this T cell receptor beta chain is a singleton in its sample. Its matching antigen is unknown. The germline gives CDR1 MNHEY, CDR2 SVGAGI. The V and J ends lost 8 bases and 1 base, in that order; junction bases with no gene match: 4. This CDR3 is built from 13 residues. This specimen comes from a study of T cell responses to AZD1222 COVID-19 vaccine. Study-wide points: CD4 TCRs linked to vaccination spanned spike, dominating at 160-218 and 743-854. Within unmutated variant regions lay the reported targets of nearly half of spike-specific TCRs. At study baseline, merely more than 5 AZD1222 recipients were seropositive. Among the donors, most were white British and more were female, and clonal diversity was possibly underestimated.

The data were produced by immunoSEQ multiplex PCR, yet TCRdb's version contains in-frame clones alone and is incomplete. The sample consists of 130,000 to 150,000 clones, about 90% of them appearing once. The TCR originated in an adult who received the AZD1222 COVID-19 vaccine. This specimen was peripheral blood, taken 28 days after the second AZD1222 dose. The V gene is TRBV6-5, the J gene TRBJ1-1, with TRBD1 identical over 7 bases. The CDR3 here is CASVRQGNTEAFF. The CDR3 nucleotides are TGTGCCAGCGTACGACAGGGGAACACTGAAGCTTTCTTT.